The T cell receptor (beta chain) described here comes from a study of T cell responses to AZD1222 COVID-19 vaccine. CDR3 length: 12 amino acids. The V and J ends lost 2 bases and 9 bases respectively, with 8 bases between them. The germline CDR1 and CDR2 sequences are SGHTA and FQGTGA. On this clone itself: Its antigen is as yet unknown.

Sequencing was performed with immunoSEQ multiplex PCR; in TCRdb, only in-frame clones are kept and a portion is missing. This sample yields about 100,000 clones, of which around nine tenths are seen a single time; roughly a fifth belongs to the top ten. Study-level findings and limits: Across spike, vaccine-associated CD4 TCRs were found, dominant at 160-218 and 743-854. Just a handful of AZD1222 recipients tested seropositive at baseline.

Here the sequenced sample was peripheral blood, taken on day 0 of AZD1222 vaccination. The clonotype comes from an adult in good health. The chain employs TRBV7-3 and TRBJ2-1; D is perhaps TRBD1 (5 bases). In DNA, the CDR3 is TGTGCCAGCAGCTTACAGGGAAGTGAGCAGTTCTTC. Translation gives CASSLQGSEQFF. Filled out from reference TRBV7-3 and TRBJ2-1, the complete variable domain reads GAGVSQTPSNKVTEKGKYVELRCDPISGHTALYWYRQSLGQGPEFLIYFQGTGAADDSGLPNDRFFAVRPEGSVSTLKIQRTERGDSAVYLCASSLQGSEQFFGPGTRLTVL.